This T cell receptor (beta chain) was sequenced during a study of cytomegalovirus exposure and HLA in healthy donors. Study-level results: Most CMV-associated TCR beta chains were later found to appear HLA-restricted.

A word on this clone: Its cognate antigen is unknown.

60 Vbeta and 13 Jbeta primers were used in PCR. Clones were sequenced by immunoSEQ multiplex PCR, and TCRdb holds only the in-frame ones, with some missing. The sample gives around 190,000 clones, roughly four fifths of which show up once; roughly 0.5% is in the top ten. What was sequenced was PBMCs. The origin of this receptor is a woman in her fifties or sixties in good health and CMV-seronegative.

The CDR3 region has the DNA TGTGCCAGCAGTAGGGGCAACACTGAAGCTTTCTTT. This gives the protein CASSRGNTEAFF. This chain uses TRBV6-5 with TRBJ1-1; tentatively, D is TRBD1 (5 bases). This CDR3 comprises 12 residues. Germline V gene sequence: CDR1 MNHEY, CDR2 SVGAGI. Deletions cut 5 bases from V and 2 bases from J, with 6 bases between.